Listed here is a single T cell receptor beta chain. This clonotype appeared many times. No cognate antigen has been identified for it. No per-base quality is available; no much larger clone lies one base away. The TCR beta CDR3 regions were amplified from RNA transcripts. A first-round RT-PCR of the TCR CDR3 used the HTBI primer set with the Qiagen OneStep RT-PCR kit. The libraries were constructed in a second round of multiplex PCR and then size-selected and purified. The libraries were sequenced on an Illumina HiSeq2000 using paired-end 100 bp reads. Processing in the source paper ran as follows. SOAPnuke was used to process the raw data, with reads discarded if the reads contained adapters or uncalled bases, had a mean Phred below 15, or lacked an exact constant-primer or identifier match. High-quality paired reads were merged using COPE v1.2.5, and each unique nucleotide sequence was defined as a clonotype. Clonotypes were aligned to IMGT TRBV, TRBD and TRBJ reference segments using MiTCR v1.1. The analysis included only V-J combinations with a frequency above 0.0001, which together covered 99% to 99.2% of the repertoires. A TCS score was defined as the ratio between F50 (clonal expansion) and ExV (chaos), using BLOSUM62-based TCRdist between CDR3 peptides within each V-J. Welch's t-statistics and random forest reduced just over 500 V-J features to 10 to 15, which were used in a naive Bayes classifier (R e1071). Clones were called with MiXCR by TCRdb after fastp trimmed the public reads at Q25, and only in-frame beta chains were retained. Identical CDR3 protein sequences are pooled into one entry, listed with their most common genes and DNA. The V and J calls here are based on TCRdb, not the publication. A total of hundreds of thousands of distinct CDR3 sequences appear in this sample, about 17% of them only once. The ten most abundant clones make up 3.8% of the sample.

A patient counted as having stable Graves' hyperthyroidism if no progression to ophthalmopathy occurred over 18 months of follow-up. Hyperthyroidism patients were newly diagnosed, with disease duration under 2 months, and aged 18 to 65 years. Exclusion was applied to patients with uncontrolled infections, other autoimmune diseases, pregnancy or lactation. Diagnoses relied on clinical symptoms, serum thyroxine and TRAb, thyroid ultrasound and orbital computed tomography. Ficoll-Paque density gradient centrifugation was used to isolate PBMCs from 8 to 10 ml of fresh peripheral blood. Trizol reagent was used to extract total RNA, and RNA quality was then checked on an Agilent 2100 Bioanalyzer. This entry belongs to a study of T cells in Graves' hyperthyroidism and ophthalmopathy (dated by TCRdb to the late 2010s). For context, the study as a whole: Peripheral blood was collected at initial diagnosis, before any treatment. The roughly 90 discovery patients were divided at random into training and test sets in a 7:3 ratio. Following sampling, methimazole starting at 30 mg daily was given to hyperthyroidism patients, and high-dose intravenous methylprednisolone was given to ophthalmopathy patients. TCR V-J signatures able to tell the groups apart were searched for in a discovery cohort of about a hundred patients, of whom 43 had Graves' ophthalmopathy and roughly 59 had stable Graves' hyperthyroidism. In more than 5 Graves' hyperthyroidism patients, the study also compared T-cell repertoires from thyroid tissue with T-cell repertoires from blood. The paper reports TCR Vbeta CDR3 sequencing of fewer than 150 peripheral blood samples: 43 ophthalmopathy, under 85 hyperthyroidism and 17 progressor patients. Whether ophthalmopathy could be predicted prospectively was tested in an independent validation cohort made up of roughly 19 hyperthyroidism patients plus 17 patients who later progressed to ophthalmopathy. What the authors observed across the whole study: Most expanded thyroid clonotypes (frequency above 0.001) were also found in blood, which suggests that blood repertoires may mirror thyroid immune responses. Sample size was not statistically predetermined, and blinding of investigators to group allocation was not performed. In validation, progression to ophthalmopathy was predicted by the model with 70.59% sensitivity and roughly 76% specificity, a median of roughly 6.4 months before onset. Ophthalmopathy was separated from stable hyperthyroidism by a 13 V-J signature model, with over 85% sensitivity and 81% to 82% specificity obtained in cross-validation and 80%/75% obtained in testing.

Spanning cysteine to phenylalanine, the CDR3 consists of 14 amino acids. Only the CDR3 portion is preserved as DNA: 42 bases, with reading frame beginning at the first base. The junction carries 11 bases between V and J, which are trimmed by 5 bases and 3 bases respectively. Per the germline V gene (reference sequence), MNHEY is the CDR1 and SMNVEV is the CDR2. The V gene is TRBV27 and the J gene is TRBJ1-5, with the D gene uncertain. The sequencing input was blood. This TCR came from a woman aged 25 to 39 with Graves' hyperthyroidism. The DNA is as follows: TGTGCCAGCAGTATGGGAGGCCTCAATCAGCCCCAGCATTTT. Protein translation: CASSMGGLNQPQHF.